This entry lists 25 T cell receptor beta chains sequenced from one sample in a study of human CD8 memory T cell subsets. The TCR beta sequencing libraries came from UMI-labeled 5' RACE. TCRdb reworked the 5' RACE reads into one entry per CDR3 protein, no DNA. The sample is made up of 9,500 to 12,000 distinct CDR3 sequences, and the top ten hold less than 25% of it. What was sequenced was CD8+ stem-like memory T cells (TSCM and TCM) sorted from PBMCs. The subset is: stem-like memory CD8 T cells (TSTEM), CCR7+ PD-1- TIGIT-. The receptors originated from a human donor in good health.

This chain links TRBV27 with TRBJ1-4; TCRdb's D call of TRBD1 is untestable without DNA. The CDR3 totals 13 residues. Looked up from germline, CDR1 is MNHEY and CDR2 is SMNVEV (reference sequence). The CDR3 sequence: CASSFPGSEKLFF.

This sequence joins TRBV6-2 or TRBV6-3 and TRBJ2-2; TCRdb calls TRBD1, which cannot be checked without DNA. Per the germline V gene, CDR1 is MNHEY and CDR2 is SVGEGT. CDR3 length: 15 amino acids. CDR3 amino acids: CASNPSRGDTGELFF.

The chain links TRBV29-1 to TRBJ1-2; the D call from TCRdb, TRBD1, cannot be confirmed without DNA. The CDR3 length is 13 residues. CDR1 SQVTM and CDR2 ANQGSEA come from the germline V gene. The CDR3 region is CSVALQGLYGYTF.

The V gene is TRBV3-1, the J gene TRBJ2-1; TCRdb's assignment of TRBD2 cannot be checked, as there is no DNA. The CDR3 sequence is 17 residues long. Germline values: CDR1 LGHDT, CDR2 YNNKEL (reference sequence). CDR3 sequence reads: CASSQETSGGPYNEQFF.

J is TRBJ2-1 and V is TRBV7-3; TCRdb lists TRBD2, though no DNA is available to test this call. CDR1 and CDR2 from the germline V gene are SGHTA and FQGTGA. The CDR3 sequence is 13 residues long. This chain's CDR3 is CASRPAGGYEQFF.

The rearrangement uses TRBV7-8 and TRBJ1-2; the D call of TRBD1 rests on TCRdb alone, since no DNA is present to check it. Germline assignment: CDR1 SGHVS and CDR2 FQNEAQ. The CDR3 loop spans 14 amino acids. Here the CDR3 reads CASSPKQGADGYTF.

The chain uses TRBV13 and TRBJ2-7. The germline V gene encodes CDR1 PRHDT and CDR2 FYEKMQ (reference sequence). The CDR3 consists of 16 residues. The CDR3 spells CASSLAPDAMTYEQYF.

Its frequency marks this clonotype as medium-sized. The rearrangement links TRBV29-1 to TRBJ2-2; the D call of TRBD1 rests on TCRdb alone, since no DNA is present to check it. The germline gives CDR1 SQVTM, CDR2 ANQGSEA. The CDR3 spans 14 residues. The CDR3: CSVYGTEGMGELFF.

The chain employs TRBV7-6 and TRBJ2-1; TCRdb outputs TRBD2, but without DNA this stays unchecked. This CDR3 is 17 amino acids long. Germline V gives CDR1 SGHVS, CDR2 FNYEAQ. This CDR3 reads CASSSLGLLAGEPEQFF.

The chain uses TRBV12-2 and TRBJ2-5; TCRdb calls TRBD1, which cannot be checked without DNA. TRBV12-2 constitutes a pseudogene. The CDR3 runs to 15 residues. CDR3 protein: CASRYPDRGAETQYF.

The rearrangement uses TRBV5-5 and TRBJ1-2; TCRdb calls TRBD1, which cannot be checked without DNA. Germline lookup yields CDR1 SGHKS and CDR2 YYEKEE (reference sequence). CDR3 length: 13 residues. CDR3 sequence: CASSLTGDYGYTF.

This chain uses TRBV5-8 with TRBJ2-1; no DNA is available, so the TRBD2 call from TCRdb remains unchecked. Germline loops: CDR1 SGHTS, CDR2 YDEGEE. The CDR3 length is 15 residues. CDR3 protein: CASSLVAGGYNEQFF.

In terms of frequency, this clonotype is medium-sized. The chain carries TRBV20-1 and TRBJ1-1. In germline, CDR1 is DFQATT, CDR2 SNEGSKA (reference sequence). CDR3 length: 16 amino acids. The CDR3 spells CSARDWGATVNTEAFF.

The CDR3 spells CASNGQLSYEQYF. V and J are TRBV2 and TRBJ2-7; the D call of TRBD1 rests on TCRdb alone, since no DNA is present to check it. The CDR3 consists of 13 residues. CDR1 is SNHLY and CDR2 is FYNNEI in the germline V gene.

V gene TRBV7-3 combines with J gene TRBJ1-2; absent DNA, TCRdb's TRBD1 call cannot be checked. The germline V gene encodes CDR1 SGHTA and CDR2 FQGTGA. The CDR3 length is 17 residues. This CDR3 is CASSLTPGEGSNYGYTF.

This chain links TRBV7-2 with TRBJ2-7; the D call from TCRdb, TRBD1, cannot be confirmed without DNA. CDR3 length equals 16 residues. Germline CDR1 and CDR2: SGHTA and FQGNSA. The CDR3 protein is CASSSLTGVNSYEQYF.

J is TRBJ2-7 and V is TRBV9; no DNA is available, so the TRBD2 call from TCRdb remains unchecked. The CDR3 is 15 amino acids. The germline V gene encodes CDR1 SGDLS and CDR2 YYNGEE. The CDR3 here is CASSVEGTSGDEQYF.

The genes are TRBV5-6 and TRBJ2-7; TCRdb proposes TRBD2, but this gene call is untestable without DNA. Germline CDR1 SGHDT, CDR2 YYEEEE. This CDR3 comprises 14 residues. The CDR3 loop reads CASSSGIDSYEQYF.

This sequence joins TRBV12-5 and TRBJ2-7. The CDR3 is 15 residues long. Germline lookup yields CDR1 LGHNT and CDR2 FRNRAP. This CDR3 reads CASGLAPANGVEQYF.

The chain combines TRBV27 with TRBJ2-7; there is no DNA to check the TCRdb D call of TRBD2. This CDR3 is 17 amino acids long. CDR1 MNHEY and CDR2 SMNVEV come from the germline V gene (reference sequence). CDR3 loop: CASSSRGTSGSLYEQYF.

Considering frequency, this clonotype is medium-sized (0.01 to 0.1%). The chain recombines TRBV29-1 with TRBJ1-1. Germline CDR1 SQVTM, CDR2 ANQGSEA. CDR3 length: 13 residues. CDR3 sequence reads: CSVRTDKNTEAFF.

V and J are TRBV7-9 and TRBJ2-7; TCRdb picks TRBD2, but there is no DNA to check that call. This CDR3 has 13 residues. From germline, CDR1 is SEHNR and CDR2 FQNEAQ (reference sequence). The CDR3: CASSSLAGVEQYF. The whole variable domain, filled in from reference TRBV7-9 and TRBJ2-7, reads DTGVSQNPRHKITKRGQNVTFRCDPISEHNRLYWYRQTLGQGPEFLTYFQNEAQLEKSRLLSDRFSAERPKGSFSTLEIQRTEQGDSAMYLCASSSLAGVEQYFGPGTRLTVT.

CDR3 residues: CASSPLPEGGGYTF. The V call is TRBV7-3, the J call TRBJ1-2. The CDR3 is 14 amino acids. Germline V lookup: CDR1 SGHTA, CDR2 FQGTGA.

The CDR3 loop is CASSFRSTNYGYTF. The V and J genes are TRBV5-1 and TRBJ1-2. This CDR3 has 14 residues. Germline-derived CDR1 and CDR2 are SGHRS and YFSETQ. Supplemented by reference TRBV5-1 and TRBJ1-2, the full variable domain reads KAGVTQTPRYLIKTRGQQVTLSCSPISGHRSVSWYQQTPGQGLQFLFEYFSETQRNKGNFPGRFSGRQFSNSRSEMNVSTLELGDSALYLCASSFRSTNYGYTFGSGTRLTVV.

The CDR3: CASSLTPYEQYF. The rearrangement links TRBV5-1 to TRBJ2-7. The CDR3 extends over 12 amino acids. Germline lookup yields CDR1 SGHRS and CDR2 YFSETQ.